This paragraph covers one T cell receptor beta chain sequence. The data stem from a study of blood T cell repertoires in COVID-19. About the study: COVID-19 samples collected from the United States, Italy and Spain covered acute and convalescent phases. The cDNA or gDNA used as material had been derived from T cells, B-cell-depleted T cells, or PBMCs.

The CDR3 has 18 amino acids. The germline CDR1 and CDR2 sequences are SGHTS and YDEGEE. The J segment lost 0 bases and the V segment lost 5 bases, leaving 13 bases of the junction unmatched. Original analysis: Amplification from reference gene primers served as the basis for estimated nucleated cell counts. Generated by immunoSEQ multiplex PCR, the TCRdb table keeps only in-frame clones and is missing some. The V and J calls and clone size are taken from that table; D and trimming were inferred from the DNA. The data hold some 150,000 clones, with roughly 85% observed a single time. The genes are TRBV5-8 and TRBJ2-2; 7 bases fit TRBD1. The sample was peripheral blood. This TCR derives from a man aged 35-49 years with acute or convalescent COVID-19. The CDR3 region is CASSRVRDSLPNTGELFF. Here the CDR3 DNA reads TGTGCCAGCAGTCGTGTCCGGGACAGCCTTCCGAACACCGGGGAGCTGTTTTTT.